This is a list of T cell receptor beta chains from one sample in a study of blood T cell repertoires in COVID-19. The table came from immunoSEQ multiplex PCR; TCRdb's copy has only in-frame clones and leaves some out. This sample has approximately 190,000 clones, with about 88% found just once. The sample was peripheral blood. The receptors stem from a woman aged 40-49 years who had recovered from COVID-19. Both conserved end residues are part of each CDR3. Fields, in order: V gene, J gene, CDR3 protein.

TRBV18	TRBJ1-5	CASSPVRDQPQHF
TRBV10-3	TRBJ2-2	CAISTSGHQNTGELFF
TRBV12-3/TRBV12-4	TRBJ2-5	CASSTREETQYF
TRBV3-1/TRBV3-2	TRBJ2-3	CASSQATGTDTQYF
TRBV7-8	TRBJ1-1	CASSLPGARTEAFF
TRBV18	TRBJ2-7	CASSPRTNPYEQYF
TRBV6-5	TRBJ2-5	CAVQGAGAGETQYF
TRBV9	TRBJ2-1	CASSSGQGIEQFF
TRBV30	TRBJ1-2	CAWSHGQGYGYTF
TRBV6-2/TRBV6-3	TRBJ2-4	CASSYRPGGGSKNIQYF
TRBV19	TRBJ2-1	CASSMGQVVHNEQFF
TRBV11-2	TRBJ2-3	CASSLDRTSSQYF
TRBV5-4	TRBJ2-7	CASSLGTNYEQYF
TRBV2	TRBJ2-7	CASSGGPGQTLSEQYF
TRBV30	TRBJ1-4	CAWEGQANEKLFF
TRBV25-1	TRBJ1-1	CASSEPSGARGAFF
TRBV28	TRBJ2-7	CASRVSSGSPVYEQYF
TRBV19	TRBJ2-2	CATSQGVTSGTGELFF
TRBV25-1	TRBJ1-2	CASSPVGGYGYTF
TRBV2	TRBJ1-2	CASSASPGTGIGYTF
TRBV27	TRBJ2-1	CASRTSGSYNEQFF
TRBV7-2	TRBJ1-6	CASSLVGQDNSPLHF
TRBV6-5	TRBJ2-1	CASSSGLLNEQFF
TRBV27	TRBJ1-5	CASREGLSNQPQHF
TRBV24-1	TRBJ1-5	CATNLTVYSNQPQHF
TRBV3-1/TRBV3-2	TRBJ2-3	CASSQLWGQGTDTQYF
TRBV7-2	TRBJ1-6	CASSLAGQGANSPLHF
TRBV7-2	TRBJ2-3	CASSIRLAGTDTQYF
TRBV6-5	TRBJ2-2	CASSSPVRIPGELFF
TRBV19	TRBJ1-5	CASSIGGNQPQHF
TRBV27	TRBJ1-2	CASSYGSERPAGYTF
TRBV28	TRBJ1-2	CASTGSPNYGYTF
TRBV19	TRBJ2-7	CASSITGRSYEQYF
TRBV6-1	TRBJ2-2	CASSDLADKGGELFF
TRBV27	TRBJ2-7	CASSFGQTYEQYF
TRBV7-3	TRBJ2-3	CASSPFVANTDTQYF
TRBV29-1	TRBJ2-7	CSVADSSYEQYF
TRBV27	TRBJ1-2	CASSLEGANYGYTF
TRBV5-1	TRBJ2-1	CASSFGSSTESDEQFF
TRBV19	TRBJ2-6	CASSIVTGSPGANVLTF
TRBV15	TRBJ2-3	CATSRSETGDLYF
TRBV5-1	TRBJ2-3	CASSLGPGTYLTDTQYF
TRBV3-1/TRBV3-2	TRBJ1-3	CASSQYPVRASGNTIYF
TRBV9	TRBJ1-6	CASSVDGTISSPLHF
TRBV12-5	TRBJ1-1	CASGLALTQMNTEAFF
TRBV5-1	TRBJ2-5	CASSLQGRETQYF
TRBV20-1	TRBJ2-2	CSASLAGRNTGELFF
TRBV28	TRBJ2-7	CASSPGTATSYEQYF
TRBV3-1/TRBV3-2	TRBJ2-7	CASSQRTGSYEQYF
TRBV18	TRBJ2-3	CASSPPSSGSRTDTQYF
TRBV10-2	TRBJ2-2	CASSNGQFVGELFF
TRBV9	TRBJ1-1	CASSQDGHLNTEAFF
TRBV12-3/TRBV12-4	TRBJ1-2	CASRRTGAYGYTF
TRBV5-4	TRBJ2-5	CASSSKLAGAMETQYF
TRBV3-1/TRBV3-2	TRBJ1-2	CASSQQDRMNGYTF
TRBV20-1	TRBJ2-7	CSASDRLAGVGYEQYF
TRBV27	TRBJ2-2	CASSFEVNTGELFF
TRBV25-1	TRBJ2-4	CASSEFVQNIQYF
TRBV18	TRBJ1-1	CASSPRSGLDTEAFF